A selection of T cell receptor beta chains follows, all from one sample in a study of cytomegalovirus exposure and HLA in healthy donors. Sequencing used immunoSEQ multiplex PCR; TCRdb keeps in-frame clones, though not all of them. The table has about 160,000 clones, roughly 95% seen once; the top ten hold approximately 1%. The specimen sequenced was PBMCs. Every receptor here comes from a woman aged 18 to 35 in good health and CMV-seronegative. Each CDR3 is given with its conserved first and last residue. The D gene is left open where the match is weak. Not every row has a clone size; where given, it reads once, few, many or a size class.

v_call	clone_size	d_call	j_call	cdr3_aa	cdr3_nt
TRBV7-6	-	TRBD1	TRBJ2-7	CASSLKGTETYEQYF	TGTGCCAGCAGCTTAAAAGGGACAGAGACCTACGAGCAGTACTTC
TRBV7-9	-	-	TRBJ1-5	CASSFAGDQPQHF	TGTGCCAGCAGCTTTGCAGGGGATCAGCCCCAGCATTTT
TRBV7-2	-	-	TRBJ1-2	CASSFGGTYGYTF	TGTGCCAGCAGCTTCGGCGGAACCTATGGCTACACCTTC
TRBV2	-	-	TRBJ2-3	CASGPTGSDTQYF	TGTGCCAGCGGTCCGACAGGATCAGATACGCAGTATTTT
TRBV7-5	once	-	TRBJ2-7	CARSKNRGHYEQYF	TGTGCCAGAAGCAAAAACAGGGGGCATTACGAGCAGTACTTC
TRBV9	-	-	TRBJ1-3	CASSRQFSGNTIYF	TGTGCCAGCAGCCGACAGTTCTCTGGAAACACCATATATTTT
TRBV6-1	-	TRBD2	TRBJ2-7	CASSEYVATSGFEQYF	TGTGCCAGCAGTGAATATGTGGCCACTAGCGGCTTCGAGCAGTACTTC
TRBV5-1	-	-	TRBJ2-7	CASSLGGTPQYF	TGCGCCAGCAGCTTGGGTGGGACACCCCAGTACTTC
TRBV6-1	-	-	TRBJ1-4	CASSEGGATNEKLFF	TGTGCCAGCAGTGAGGGGGGGGCAACTAATGAAAAACTGTTTTTT
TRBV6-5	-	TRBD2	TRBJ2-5	CASSEERGAWETQYF	TGTGCCAGCAGCGAGGAGCGGGGGGCGTGGGAGACCCAGTACTTC
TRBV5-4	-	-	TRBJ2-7	CASSLFGGGEQYF	TGTGCCAGCAGCTTATTTGGGGGAGGCGAGCAGTACTTC
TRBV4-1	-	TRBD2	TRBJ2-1	CASSEPGLASNEQFF	TGCGCCAGCAGTGAACCGGGACTAGCGAGCAATGAGCAGTTCTTC
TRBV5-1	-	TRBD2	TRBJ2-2	CASSLYGGSTGELFF	TGCGCCAGCAGCTTATACGGGGGGTCCACCGGGGAGCTGTTTTTT
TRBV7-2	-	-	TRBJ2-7	CASSEGLPYEQYF	TGTGCCAGCAGCGAAGGACTACCCTACGAGCAGTACTTC
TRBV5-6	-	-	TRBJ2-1	CASSFPTGSYNEQFF	TGTGCCAGCAGCTTTCCGACAGGCTCCTACAATGAGCAGTTCTTC
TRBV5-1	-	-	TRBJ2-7	CASSLEGGSAYEQYF	TGCGCCAGCAGCTTGGAGGGGGGGTCGGCCTACGAGCAGTACTTC
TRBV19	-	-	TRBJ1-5	CASSIVTGTDQPQHF	TGTGCCAGTAGTATAGTGACAGGAACGGATCAGCCCCAGCATTTT
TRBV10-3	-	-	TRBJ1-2	CAISRDIKNSPYTF	TGTGCCATCAGTAGGGACATCAAAAACTCCCCATACACCTTC
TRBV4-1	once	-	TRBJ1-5	CASSQESGGQPQHF	TGCGCCAGCAGCCAAGAATCCGGGGGTCAGCCCCAGCATTTT
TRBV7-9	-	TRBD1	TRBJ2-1	CASSLGQGDNEQFF	TGTGCCAGCAGCTTAGGGCAGGGGGACAATGAGCAGTTCTTC
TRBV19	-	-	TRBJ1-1	CASSMSVNTEAFF	TGTGCCAGTAGTATGTCGGTGAACACTGAAGCTTTCTTT
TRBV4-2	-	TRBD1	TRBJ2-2	CASSQVTGGTGELFF	TGTGCCAGCAGCCAAGTTACAGGGGGCACCGGGGAGCTGTTTTTT
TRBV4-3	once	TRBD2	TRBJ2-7	CASSQFRGAYEQYF	TGCGCCAGCAGCCAATTCCGGGGGGCCTACGAGCAGTACTTC
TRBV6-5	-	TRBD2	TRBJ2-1	CASSHRTSGYNEQFF	TGTGCCAGCAGCCACAGAACTAGCGGATACAATGAGCAGTTCTTC
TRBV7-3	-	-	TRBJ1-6	CASSNRPQGSPLHF	TGTGCCAGCAGCAACCGACCCCAGGGGTCACCCCTCCACTTT
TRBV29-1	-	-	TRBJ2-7	CSVATGTTEQYF	TGCAGCGTGGCTACAGGGACTACGGAGCAGTACTTC
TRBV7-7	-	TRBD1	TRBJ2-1	CASSRGTGGSTIEQFF	TGTGCTAGCAGCCGAGGGACAGGGGGGTCTACGATAGAGCAGTTCTTC
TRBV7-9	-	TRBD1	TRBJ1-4	CASSDHTGGTNEKLFF	TGTGCCAGCAGCGATCACACAGGGGGCACTAATGAAAAACTGTTTTTT
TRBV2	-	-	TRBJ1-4	CASSPGTNEKLFF	TGTGCCAGCAGCCCCGGGACTAATGAAAAACTGTTTTTT
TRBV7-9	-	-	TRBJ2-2	CASSYVGGTGELFF	TGTGCCAGCAGCTATGTGGGGGGCACCGGGGAGCTGTTTTTT
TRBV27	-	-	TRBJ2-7	CASSLSRSYEQYF	TGTGCCAGCAGTTTATCCAGGTCCTACGAGCAGTACTTC
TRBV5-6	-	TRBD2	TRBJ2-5	CASMIAGGTQETQYF	TGTGCCAGCATGATAGCGGGGGGTACTCAAGAGACCCAGTACTTC
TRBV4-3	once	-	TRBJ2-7	CASSPTRGGIEREQYF	TGCGCCAGCAGCCCGACAAGAGGCGGGATAGAGCGCGAGCAGTACTTC
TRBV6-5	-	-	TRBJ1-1	CASIRRDSKAFF	TGTGCCAGCATCAGGCGGGACTCAAAAGCTTTCTTT
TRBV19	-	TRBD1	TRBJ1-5	CASSIGRGQGPNQPQHF	TGTGCCAGTAGTATAGGTCGTGGACAGGGGCCAAATCAGCCCCAGCATTTT
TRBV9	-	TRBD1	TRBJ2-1	CASSVSGNLQGSEQFF	TGTGCCAGCAGCGTATCTGGGAATTTACAGGGGTCTGAGCAGTTCTTC
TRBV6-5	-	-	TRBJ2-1	CASSYSRGGVNEQFF	TGTGCCAGCAGTTACTCAAGAGGGGGGGTCAATGAGCAGTTCTTC
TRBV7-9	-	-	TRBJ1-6	CASSLGGSSYNSPLHF	TGTGCCAGCAGCTTAGGCGGGAGCTCCTATAATTCACCCCTCCACTTT
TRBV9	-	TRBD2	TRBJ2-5	CASSVQRGGSETQYF	TGTGCCAGCAGCGTACAGCGGGGGGGAAGTGAGACCCAGTACTTC
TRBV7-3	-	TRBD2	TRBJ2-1	CASSPLSGGYNEQFF	TGTGCCAGCAGCCCCCTCAGCGGGGGCTACAATGAGCAGTTCTTC
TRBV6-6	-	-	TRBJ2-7	CASSYTGIYEQYF	TGTGCCAGCAGTTATACAGGGATTTACGAGCAGTACTTC
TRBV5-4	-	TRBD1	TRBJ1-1	CATKTGQNTEAFF	TGTGCCACCAAGACAGGGCAAAACACTGAAGCTTTCTTT
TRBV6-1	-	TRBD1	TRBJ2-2	CASSVGTGAILDTGELFF	TGTGCCAGCAGTGTTGGGACAGGGGCCATCTTGGACACCGGGGAGCTGTTTTTT
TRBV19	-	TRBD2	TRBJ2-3	CASSGRVIDTQYF	TGTGCCAGTAGTGGGAGGGTTATAGATACGCAGTATTTT
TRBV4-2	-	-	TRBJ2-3	CASSQANTSTDTQYF	TGTGCCAGCAGCCAAGCGAACACCAGCACAGATACGCAGTATTTT
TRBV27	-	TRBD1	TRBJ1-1	CASSPRQGGNTEAFF	TGTGCCAGCAGTCCCCGACAGGGAGGGAACACTGAAGCTTTCTTT
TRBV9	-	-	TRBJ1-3	CASSVTDSGNTIYF	TGTGCCAGCAGCGTGACAGACTCTGGAAACACCATATATTTT
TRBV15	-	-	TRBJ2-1	CATSRALQEQFF	TGTGCCACCAGCAGGGCCTTACAGGAGCAGTTCTTC
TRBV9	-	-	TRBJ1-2	CASSVAGRGYTF	TGTGCCAGCAGCGTAGCAGGGCGGGGCTACACCTTC
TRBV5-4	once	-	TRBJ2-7	CASSLGMTYEQYF	TGTGCCAGCAGCTTGGGAATGACTTACGAGCAGTACTTC
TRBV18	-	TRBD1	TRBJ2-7	CASSRETGGNEQYF	TGTGCCAGCTCACGGGAGACAGGGGGCAACGAGCAGTACTTC
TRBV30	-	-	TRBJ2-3	CAWGPISDTQYF	TGTGCCTGGGGGCCCATAAGCGATACGCAGTATTTT
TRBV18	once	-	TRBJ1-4	CASSPRPVATNEKLFF	TGTGCCAGCTCACCACGGCCAGTTGCAACTAATGAAAAACTGTTTTTT
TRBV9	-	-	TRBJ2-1	CASSAGTATEGFF	TGTGCCAGCAGCGCTGGGACTGCCACGGAGGGTTTCTTC
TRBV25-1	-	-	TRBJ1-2	CASSEGQGINYGYTF	TGTGCCAGCAGTGAAGGGCAGGGCATCAACTATGGCTACACCTTC